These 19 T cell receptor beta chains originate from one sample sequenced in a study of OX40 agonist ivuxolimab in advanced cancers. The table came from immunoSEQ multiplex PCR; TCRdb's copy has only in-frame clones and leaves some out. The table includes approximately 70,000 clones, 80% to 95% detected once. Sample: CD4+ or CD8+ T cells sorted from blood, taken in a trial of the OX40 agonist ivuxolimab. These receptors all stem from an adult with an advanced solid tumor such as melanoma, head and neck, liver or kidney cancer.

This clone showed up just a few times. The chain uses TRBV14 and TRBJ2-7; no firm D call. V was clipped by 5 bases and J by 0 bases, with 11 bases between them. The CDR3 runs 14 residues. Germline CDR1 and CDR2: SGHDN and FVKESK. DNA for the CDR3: TGTGCCAGCAGCATTCGACGGAGCTCCTACGAGCAGTACTTC. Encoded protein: CASSIRRSSYEQYF.

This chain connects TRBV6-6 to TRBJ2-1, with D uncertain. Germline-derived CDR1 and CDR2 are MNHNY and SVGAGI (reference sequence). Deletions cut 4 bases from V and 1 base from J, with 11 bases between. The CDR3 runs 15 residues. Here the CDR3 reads CASSFRWDSYNEQFF. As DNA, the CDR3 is TGTGCCAGCAGTTTCCGTTGGGATTCCTACAATGAGCAGTTCTTC.

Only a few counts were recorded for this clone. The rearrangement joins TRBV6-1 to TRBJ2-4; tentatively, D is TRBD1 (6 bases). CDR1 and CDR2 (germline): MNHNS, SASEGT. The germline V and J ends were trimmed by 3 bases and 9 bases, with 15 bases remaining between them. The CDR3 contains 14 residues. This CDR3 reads CASSDGPKGGIQYF. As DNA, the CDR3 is TGTGCCAGCAGTGACGGTCCGAAAGGGGGCATTCAGTACTTC.

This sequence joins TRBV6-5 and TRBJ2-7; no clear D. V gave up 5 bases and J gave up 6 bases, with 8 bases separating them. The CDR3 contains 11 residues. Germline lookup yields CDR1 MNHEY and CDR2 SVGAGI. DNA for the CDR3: TGTGCCAGCAGTAACGCAGTCGAGCAGTACTTC. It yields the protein CASSNAVEQYF.

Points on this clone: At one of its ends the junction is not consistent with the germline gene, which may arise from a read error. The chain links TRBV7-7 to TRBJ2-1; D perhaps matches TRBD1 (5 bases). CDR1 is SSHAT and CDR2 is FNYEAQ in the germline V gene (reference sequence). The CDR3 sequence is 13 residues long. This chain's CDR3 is CASSLDTQDEQFF. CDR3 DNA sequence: TGTGCTAGCAGCCTCGACACACAGGATGAGCAGTTCTTC.

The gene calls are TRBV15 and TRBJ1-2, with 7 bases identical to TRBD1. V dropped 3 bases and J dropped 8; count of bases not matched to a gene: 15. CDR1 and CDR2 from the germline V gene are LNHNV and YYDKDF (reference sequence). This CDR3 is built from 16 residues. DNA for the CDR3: TGTGCCACCAGCAGGGATCGACTACGTCAGGGGGTCGGCTACACCTTC. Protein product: CATSRDRLRQGVGYTF. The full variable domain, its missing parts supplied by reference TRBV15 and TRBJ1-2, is DAMVIQNPRYQVTQFGKPVTLSCSQTLNHNVMYWYQQKSSQAPKLLFHYYDKDFNNEADTPDNFQSRRPNTSFCFLDIRSPGLGDTAMYLCATSRDRLRQGVGYTFGSGTRLTVV.

The DNA for the CDR3 is TGTGCCAGCAGTTCAGTTGGGAGAAACACCATATATTTT. It codes for CASSSVGRNTIYF. The rearrangement joins TRBV28 to TRBJ1-3; D not resolved. V was clipped by 4 bases and J by 5 bases, with 9 bases between them. Germline V gene lookup returns CDR1 MDHEN and CDR2 SYDVKM. The length of the CDR3 is 13 residues.

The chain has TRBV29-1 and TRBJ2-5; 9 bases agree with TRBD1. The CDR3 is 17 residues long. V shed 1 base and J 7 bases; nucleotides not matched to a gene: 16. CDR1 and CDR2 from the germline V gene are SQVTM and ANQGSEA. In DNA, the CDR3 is TGCAGCGTTGAAGGTGTGGAGGGGACAGGGAGGAGGGGGACCCAGTACTTC. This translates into CSVEGVEGTGRRGTQYF.

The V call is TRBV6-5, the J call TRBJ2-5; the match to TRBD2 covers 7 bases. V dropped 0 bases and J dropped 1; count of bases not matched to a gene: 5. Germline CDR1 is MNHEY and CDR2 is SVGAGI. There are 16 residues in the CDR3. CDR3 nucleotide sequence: TGTGCCAGCAGTTACTCGAACCGCGGGGGCCAAGAGACCCAGTACTTC. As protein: CASSYSNRGGQETQYF.

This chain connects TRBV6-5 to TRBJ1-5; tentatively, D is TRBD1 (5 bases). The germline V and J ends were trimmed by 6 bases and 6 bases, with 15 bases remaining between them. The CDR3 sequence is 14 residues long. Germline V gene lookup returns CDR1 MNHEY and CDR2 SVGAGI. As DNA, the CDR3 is TGTGCCAGCAGGCCGGGACCGAAGGGTCAGCCCCAGCATTTT. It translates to CASRPGPKGQPQHF.

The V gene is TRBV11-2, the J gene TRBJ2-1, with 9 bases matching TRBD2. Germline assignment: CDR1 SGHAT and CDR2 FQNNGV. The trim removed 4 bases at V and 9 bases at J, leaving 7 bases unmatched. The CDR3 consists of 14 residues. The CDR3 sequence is CASSSAGGPGEQFF. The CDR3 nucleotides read TGTGCCAGCAGCTCGGCGGGAGGGCCTGGTGAGCAGTTCTTC.

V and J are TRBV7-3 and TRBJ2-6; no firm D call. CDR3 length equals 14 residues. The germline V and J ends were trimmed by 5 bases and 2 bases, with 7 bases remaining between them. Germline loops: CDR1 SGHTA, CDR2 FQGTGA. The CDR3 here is CASSQRTGANVLTF. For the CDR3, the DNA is TGTGCCAGCAGCCAACGAACTGGGGCCAACGTCCTGACTTTC.

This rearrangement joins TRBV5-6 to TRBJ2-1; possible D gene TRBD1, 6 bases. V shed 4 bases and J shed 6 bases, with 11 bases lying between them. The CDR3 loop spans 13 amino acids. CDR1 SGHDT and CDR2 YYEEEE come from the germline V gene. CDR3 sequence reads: CASSTRQVNEQFF. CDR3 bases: TGTGCCAGCAGCACCAGACAGGTCAATGAGCAGTTCTTC.

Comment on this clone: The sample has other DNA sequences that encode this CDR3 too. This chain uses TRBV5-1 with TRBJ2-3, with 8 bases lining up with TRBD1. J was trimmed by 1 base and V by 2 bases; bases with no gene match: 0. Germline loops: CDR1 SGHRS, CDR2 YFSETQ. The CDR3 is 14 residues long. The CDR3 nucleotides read TGCGCCAGCAGCTTACAGGGGGGCACAGATACGCAGTATTTT. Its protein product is CASSLQGGTDTQYF.

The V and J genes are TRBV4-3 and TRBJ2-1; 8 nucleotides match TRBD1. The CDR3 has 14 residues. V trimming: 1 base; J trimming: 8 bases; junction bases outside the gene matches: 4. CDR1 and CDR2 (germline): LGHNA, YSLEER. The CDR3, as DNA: TGCGCCAGCAGCCAAGGGACAGGGATGGATGAGCAGTTCTTC. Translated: CASSQGTGMDEQFF.

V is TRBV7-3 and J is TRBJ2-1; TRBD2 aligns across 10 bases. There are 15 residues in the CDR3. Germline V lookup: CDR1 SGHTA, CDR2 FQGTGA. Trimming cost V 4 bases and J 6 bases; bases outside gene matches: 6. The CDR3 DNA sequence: TGTGCCAGCAGCTACCTAGCGGGAGTCGTCAATGAGCAGTTCTTC. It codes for CASSYLAGVVNEQFF.

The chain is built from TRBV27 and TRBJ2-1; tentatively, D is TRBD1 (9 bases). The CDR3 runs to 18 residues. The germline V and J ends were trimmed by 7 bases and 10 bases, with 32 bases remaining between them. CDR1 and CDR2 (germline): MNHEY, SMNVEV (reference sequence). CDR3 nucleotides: TGTGCCAGCACCCCGGACAGGGGAGGGGTTCCGGGAGGGCGAGAGCAGTTCTTC. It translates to CASTPDRGGVPGGREQFF.

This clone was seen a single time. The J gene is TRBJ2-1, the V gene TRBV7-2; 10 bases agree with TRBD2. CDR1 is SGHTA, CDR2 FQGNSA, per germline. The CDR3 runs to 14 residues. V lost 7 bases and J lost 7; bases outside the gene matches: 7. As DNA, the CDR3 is TGTGCCAGCACCCTAGCGGGAGTTGGAAATGAGCAGTTCTTC. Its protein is CASTLAGVGNEQFF.

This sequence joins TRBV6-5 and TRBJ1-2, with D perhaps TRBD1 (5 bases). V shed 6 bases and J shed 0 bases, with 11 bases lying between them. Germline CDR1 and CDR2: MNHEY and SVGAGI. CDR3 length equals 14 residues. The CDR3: CASRGTGANYGYTF. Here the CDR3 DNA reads TGTGCCAGCAGAGGGACGGGGGCTAACTATGGCTACACCTTC.